Shown below are 21 T cell receptor beta chains from a single sample sequenced in a study of tumor-infiltrating lymphocytes in primary liver carcinoma. RNA and DNA were co-extracted from around 18-30 mg of unsorted bulk tissue. Synthesis of TCR beta cDNA was carried out from 500 ng total RNA with a constant-region primer. Three nested multiplex PCR rounds, a slightly modified ARM-PCR, produced the libraries for TCR beta. Use of TRBV1-TRBV30 forward primers with a C-beta reverse primer characterized the first two PCR rounds, which lasted approximately 11 cycles each. TCRdb reprocessed the multiplex PCR reads with MiXCR, giving one entry per CDR3 protein. The sample consists of roughly 55,000 distinct CDR3 sequences, over 65% of them appearing once. The specimen sequenced was liver tumor tissue from sampling region 2. This sample's subset: tumor region T2, inferior pole. These receptors originate from a middle-aged man with primary liver carcinoma and hepatitis B virus infection.

In regard to this clonotype: An end of the junction differs from the germline gene, which may be a read error. J is TRBJ2-5 and V is TRBV29-1, with TRBD2 matching over 8 bases. The CDR3 runs 13 residues. Per germline, CDR1 SQVTM and CDR2 ANQGSEA. DNA of the CDR3: TGCAGCACCGCCGGACTAGCTCAAGGGACCCAGTACTTC. Translating it yields CSTAGLAQGTQYF.

This clonotype was counted once. The V and J genes are TRBV4-2 and TRBJ1-5; TRBD1 matches 7 bases. From germline, CDR1 is LGHNA and CDR2 YNFKEQ. The CDR3 is 19 residues long. V shed 1 base, J shed 0 bases, and the junction held 12 bases outside the gene matches. CDR3 DNA: TGTGCCAGCAGCCAAGGGGAGGCGTCGGGACAGTTTAGCAATCAGCCCCAGCATTTT. It codes for CASSQGEASGQFSNQPQHF.

This clonotype was detected a few times. A much more abundant neighbour one base away suggests this may be a read error. This CDR3 is missing its conserved last phenylalanine or tryptophan, likely due to a read error. The gene calls are TRBV29-1 and TRBJ1-1, with D tentatively TRBD1 (5 bases). The CDR3 has 12 residues. The germline gives CDR1 SQVTM, CDR2 ANQGSEA. V was cut by 5 bases and J by 5 bases, with 12 bases left in between. The CDR3 bases are TGCAGCGTTCGATGGGGCGCGACTGAAGCTTTCTAT. As protein: CSVRWGATEAFY.

With regard to this clonotype: At one of its ends the junction is not consistent with the germline gene, which may arise from a read error. The V and J genes are TRBV11-2 and TRBJ2-1; 9 nucleotides match TRBD2. Per germline, CDR1 SGHAT and CDR2 FQNNGV. This CDR3 is built from 16 residues. The CDR3 nucleotides are TGTGCCAGCAGCTTAAAGCTCCTAGCGGGAATGAAAGAGCACTTCTTC. This codes for CASSLKLLAGMKEHFF.

With regard to this clonotype: A read error may account for a junction end that differs from germline. The chain recombines TRBV14 with TRBJ2-1; 7 nucleotides line up with TRBD2. CDR1 and CDR2 from the germline V gene are SGHDN and FVKESK. This CDR3 has 16 amino acids. CDR3 DNA sequence: TGTGCCAGCAGTGCCGCAGCGGGATGGGTAAACAATGTGCAGTTCTTC. Protein product: CASSAAAGWVNNVQFF.

The rearrangement links TRBV10-3 to TRBJ1-1; the D is unclear. V lost 3 bases and J 5 bases, leaving 13 bases between the germline ends. CDR3 length: 14 residues. The germline V gene encodes CDR1 ENHRY and CDR2 SYGVKD. The CDR3 here is CAISDRYAKTEAFF. For the CDR3, the DNA is TGTGCCATCAGTGACCGCTACGCGAAAACTGAAGCTTTCTTT.

As concerns this clonotype: Its ends do not fully match the called genes, so a read error is possible. The genes are TRBV11-2 and TRBJ2-5, with D perhaps given as TRBD1 or TRBD2 (5 bases each). The CDR3 is 16 residues long. The germline V gene has CDR1 SGHAT and CDR2 FQNNGV. The chain's CDR3 is CASSQTTGWGKETLYF. DNA for the CDR3: TGTGCCAGTAGCCAAACTACTGGCTGGGGGAAAGAGACCCTGTACTTC.

A note on this clonotype: Compared with germline, one end of the junction differs, possibly owing to a read error. V gene TRBV6-5 combines with J gene TRBJ2-3; 8 nucleotides align to TRBD2. The CDR3 has 15 amino acids. CDR1 is MNHEY, CDR2 SVGAGI, per germline. CDR3 sequence: CVSNPSGSGTDTRYF. The DNA for the CDR3 is TGTGTCAGCAACCCTAGCGGGTCTGGCACAGATACGCGGTATTTT.

Concerning this clonotype: The conserved final phenylalanine or tryptophan is absent from the CDR3, which likely points to a read error. This chain connects TRBV10-2 to TRBJ1-1; D gene unclear. Trimming removed 3 bases from V and 11 bases from J, with 16 bases in between. This CDR3 has 13 residues. The germline CDR1 and CDR2 sequences are WSHSY and SAAADI. CDR3: CASSEVKNNDAFS. In nucleotides, the CDR3 is TGCGCCAGCAGTGAAGTAAAAAACAATGATGCTTTCTCT.

On this clonotype: A junction end diverges from the germline sequence, so it may reflect a read error. The chain recombines TRBV11-2 with TRBJ2-7; weak D call: TRBD2 (5 bases). The CDR3 contains 15 residues. Germline V gene sequence: CDR1 SGHAT, CDR2 FQNNGV. The CDR3 sequence: CASSQGRGRTYEQYF. CDR3 DNA: TGTGCCAGCAGCCAAGGGAGAGGGAGAACCTATGAGCAGTATTTC.

As concerns this clonotype: This clone may be a read error of a much larger clone one base away. V is TRBV28 and J is TRBJ2-5; D is tentatively TRBD1 or TRBD2 (5 bases each). The germline V gene has CDR1 MDHEN and CDR2 SYDVKM. The germline V and J ends were trimmed by 8 bases and 6 bases, with 19 bases remaining between them. The CDR3 is 14 amino acids. CDR3 protein: CASGGDHLRQTQYF. The CDR3 DNA reads as TGTGCCAGCGGTGGGGACCACCTCAGGCAGACCCAGTACTTC. Supplemented by reference TRBV28 and TRBJ2-5, the full variable domain reads DVKVTQSSRYLVKRTGEKVFLECVQDMDHENMFWYRQDPGLGLRLIYFSYDVKMKEKGDIPEGYSVSREKKERFSLILESASTNQTSMYLCASGGDHLRQTQYFGPGTRLLVL.

This clonotype was observed a single time. In this CDR3 the conserved last residue, phenylalanine or tryptophan, is missing, so a read error is likely. No DNA is shown, since the ends of the CDR3 on it are uncertain; the CDR3 is the one TCRdb lists. The rearrangement joins TRBV28 to TRBJ1-1; the D call of TRBD1 is as the table states it, not checked on the DNA. The germline V gene encodes CDR1 MDHEN and CDR2 SYDVKM. The CDR3 contains 13 residues when both ends are counted. This CDR3 is CATRQGGRTEVFI.

Regarding this clonotype: Here the CDR3 omits its conserved ending phenylalanine or tryptophan, so a read error is the likely source. The chain is built from TRBV5-5 and TRBJ2-2; a weak D match, TRBD2 (6 bases). This CDR3 is built from 17 residues. CDR1 is SGHKS and CDR2 is YYEKEE in the germline V gene (reference sequence). CDR3: CASSPLAGSANTGELFL. DNA for the CDR3: TGTGCCAGCAGCCCATTGGCGGGAAGCGCGAACACGGGGGAGCTGTTTTTG.

Of note for this clonotype: In this CDR3 the conserved last residue, phenylalanine or tryptophan, is missing, so a read error is likely. The chain uses TRBV11-2 and TRBJ2-5; no clear D gene. CDR3 length: 13 amino acids. Germline V lookup: CDR1 SGHAT, CDR2 FQNNGV. CDR3 region: CGSSLVLDETQYS. DNA of the CDR3: TGTGGCAGCAGCTTAGTTCTGGATGAGACCCAGTACTCC.

The chain recombines TRBV29-1 with TRBJ2-4; D uncertain. Germline V gene lookup returns CDR1 SQVTM and CDR2 ANQGSEA. Trimming shortened V by 6 bases and J by 1 base, and 10 bases separated the two germline ends. The length of the CDR3 is 13 residues. The CDR3, as DNA: TGCAGCGTCCGGCCCGACGCCAAAAACATTCAGTACTTC. Amino acid sequence: CSVRPDAKNIQYF.

This clonotype appeared many times. The chain couples TRBV12-3 or TRBV12-4 to TRBJ2-3, with a weak D call TRBD2 (6 bases). The V gene lost 6 bases and the J gene lost 3 bases, with 16 bases spanning the gap. There are 15 residues in the CDR3. CDR3 nucleotides: TGTGCCAGCAGCAAAATGGGGGGAGCGACAGATACGCAGTATTTT. It yields the protein CASSKMGGATDTQYF.

Comment on this clonotype: One base away lies a much larger clone, so this may be a sequencing read error. This chain connects TRBV4-3 to TRBJ2-7; D ambiguous. CDR1 and CDR2 from the germline V gene are LGHNA and YSLEER. The CDR3 has 13 amino acids. The CDR3 loop is CASSQAVSYEQCF. For the CDR3, the DNA is TGCGCCAGCAGCCAAGCAGTTTCCTACGAGCAGTGCTTC.

Comment on this clonotype: Possible read error: a much larger clone is one base away. The chain carries TRBV28 and TRBJ2-4; D perhaps matches TRBD1 (5 bases). The V and J ends lost 5 bases and 8 bases respectively, with 16 bases between them. CDR1 is MDHEN and CDR2 is SYDVKM in the germline V gene. The CDR3 has 14 residues. This CDR3 reads CASSPTGPSDIQYF. CDR3 DNA: TGTGCCAGCAGTCCAACAGGACCTTCGGACATTCAGTACTTC.

The rearrangement joins TRBV4-1 to TRBJ2-2, with D hard to call. This CDR3 spans 14 amino acids. V lost 11 bases, J lost 6 bases, and 19 bases lay in between. CDR1 MGHRA and CDR2 YSYEKL come from the germline V gene. The CDR3 DNA reads TGCGCCTGTAGCCAACTTACCCCCTCCGGGGAGCTGTTTTTT. Its protein is CACSQLTPSGELFF.

With respect to this clonotype: This sequence may be a read error, since a much larger clone differs from it by one base. This sequence joins TRBV7-9 and TRBJ1-2; D is perhaps TRBD1 (6 bases). Germline V gene lookup returns CDR1 SEHNR and CDR2 FQNEAQ (reference sequence). The CDR3 is 14 residues long. Trimming left V 3 bases short and J 5 bases short, with 13 bases between. For the CDR3, the DNA is TGTGCCAGCAGCTTGGGGGGCTCGGAATATGGCTACACCTTC. This codes for CASSLGGSEYGYTF.

On this clonotype: At one of its ends the junction is not consistent with the germline gene, which may arise from a read error. CDR3 in DNA: TGCGCCAGCAACACCGAGGGACACAATGAGCACTTCTTC. Its protein product is CASNTEGHNEHFF. V is TRBV5-1 and J is TRBJ2-1; possible D gene TRBD1, 6 bases. Germline V gene sequence: CDR1 SGHRS, CDR2 YFSETQ. CDR3 length: 13 amino acids. Combining the CDR3 with reference TRBV5-1 and TRBJ2-1 gives the whole variable domain KAGVTQTPRYLIKTRGQQVTLSCSPISGHRSVSWYQQTPGQGLQFLFEYFSETQRNKGNFPGRFSGRQFSNSRSEMNVSTLELGDSALYLCASNTEGHNEHFFGPGTRLTVL.